The rows below give T cell receptor beta chains drawn from one sample of a study of blood T cell repertoires in COVID-19. Measured with immunoSEQ multiplex PCR; TCRdb has only the in-frame clones, and not every one. The sample shows around 310,000 clones, around nine tenths of them seen only once. Sequenced material: PBMCs or T cells enriched from blood (not recorded which). The source of these receptors is a young woman who had recovered from COVID-19. CDR3s include the opening cysteine and the closing phenylalanine or tryptophan. The D gene is left open where the match is weak. Clone sizes are given selectively: once, few, many, or a class where the clone is expanded.

V gene: TRBV9; J gene: TRBJ1-5; D gene: -; clone size: -; CDR3 DNA: TGTGCCAGCAGCGTAGCGGCGGTTGCTCGGCAGCCCCAGCATTTT; CDR3 protein: CASSVAAVARQPQHF
V gene: TRBV5-1; J gene: TRBJ1-6; D gene: -; clone size: once; CDR3 DNA: TGCGCCAGCAGCTTGGATCAGACATTCACAGCCCTCCACTTT; CDR3 protein: CASSLDQTFTALHF
V gene: TRBV7-2; J gene: TRBJ2-5; D gene: -; clone size: once; CDR3 DNA: TGTGCCAGCAGCTTGACGGCAGGGCAAGAGACCCAGTACTTC; CDR3 protein: CASSLTAGQETQYF
V gene: TRBV9; J gene: TRBJ2-4; D gene: -; clone size: -; CDR3 DNA: TGTGCCAGCAGCGTAGAAATTAGCGAAAACATTCAGTACTTC; CDR3 protein: CASSVEISENIQYF
V gene: TRBV18; J gene: TRBJ2-7; D gene: -; clone size: -; CDR3 DNA: TGTGCCAGCTCACCACCACAGACCTACGAGCAGTACTTC; CDR3 protein: CASSPPQTYEQYF
V gene: TRBV27; J gene: TRBJ2-1; D gene: TRBD2; clone size: -; CDR3 DNA: TGTGCCAGCTGGGAACTAGCGGGAATACTGAACCCCTCCTACAATGAGCAGTTCTTC; CDR3 protein: CASWELAGILNPSYNEQFF
V gene: TRBV7-6; J gene: TRBJ2-4; D gene: TRBD2; clone size: -; CDR3 DNA: TGTGCCAGCAGCTTACATGGGGGGGAGGGAGTTCAGTACTTC; CDR3 protein: CASSLHGGEGVQYF
V gene: TRBV29-1; J gene: TRBJ2-1; D gene: TRBD2; clone size: -; CDR3 DNA: TGCAGCGCTAACCAACGACTAGCGGGGTTTCGGAATGAGCAGTTCTTC; CDR3 protein: CSANQRLAGFRNEQFF
V gene: TRBV3-1/TRBV3-2; J gene: TRBJ2-1; D gene: -; clone size: -; CDR3 DNA: TGTGCCAGCAGCCAAGTAATATCAGGGATTGAGCAGTTCTTC; CDR3 protein: CASSQVISGIEQFF
V gene: TRBV5-6; J gene: TRBJ1-1; D gene: TRBD1; clone size: -; CDR3 DNA: TGTGCCAGCAGCTTTGGGGTAGGACAGGGGCGAACTGAAGCTTTCTTT; CDR3 protein: CASSFGVGQGRTEAFF
V gene: TRBV7-2; J gene: TRBJ2-7; D gene: TRBD2; clone size: -; CDR3 DNA: TGTGCCAGCAGCTTAGCGGCTGGACTAGCGGCCTACGAGCAGTACTTC; CDR3 protein: CASSLAAGLAAYEQYF
V gene: TRBV5-4; J gene: TRBJ2-3; D gene: TRBD2; clone size: -; CDR3 DNA: TGTGCCAGCAGCCCCCTAGCGGCTAGCACAGATACGCAGTATTTT; CDR3 protein: CASSPLAASTDTQYF
V gene: TRBV19; J gene: TRBJ1-6; D gene: -; clone size: -; CDR3 DNA: TGTGCCAGTAGCCTCGACAGCTCCTATAATTCACCCCTCCACTTT; CDR3 protein: CASSLDSSYNSPLHF
V gene: TRBV10-3; J gene: TRBJ2-5; D gene: -; clone size: -; CDR3 DNA: TGTGCCATCAGTGAGTCTGTCGGGAGAGGGGACCTAAAAGAGACCCAGTACTTC; CDR3 protein: CAISESVGRGDLKETQYF
V gene: TRBV11-2; J gene: TRBJ2-7; D gene: -; clone size: once; CDR3 DNA: TGTGCCAGCAGCTCCCGGGTTCGATTCTTATACGAGCAGTACTTC; CDR3 protein: CASSSRVRFLYEQYF
V gene: TRBV5-4; J gene: TRBJ2-1; D gene: -; clone size: -; CDR3 DNA: TGTGCCAGCAGCCTCCCGGGGGTGGGAGTCAGTGAGCAGTTCTTC; CDR3 protein: CASSLPGVGVSEQFF
V gene: TRBV11-2; J gene: TRBJ1-1; D gene: -; clone size: -; CDR3 DNA: TGTGCCAGCAGCATCCGGGGTGTGGGGAACACTGAAGCTTTCTTT; CDR3 protein: CASSIRGVGNTEAFF
V gene: TRBV28; J gene: TRBJ2-5; D gene: -; clone size: -; CDR3 DNA: TGTGCCAGCAGTTTATGGTCAGGAGAGACCCAGTACTTC; CDR3 protein: CASSLWSGETQYF
V gene: TRBV10-3; J gene: TRBJ2-7; D gene: TRBD1; clone size: -; CDR3 DNA: TGTGCCATCAGTGACCCGGGACAGGGGGGAGAGGACGAGCAGTACTTC; CDR3 protein: CAISDPGQGGEDEQYF
V gene: TRBV5-4; J gene: TRBJ1-1; D gene: TRBD1; clone size: -; CDR3 DNA: TGTGCCAGCAGCTCCCGGGACAGGGGGGAGGTTGAGGCTTTCTTT; CDR3 protein: CASSSRDRGEVEAFF
V gene: TRBV19; J gene: TRBJ1-2; D gene: -; clone size: -; CDR3 DNA: TGTGCCAGTAGTAACAGGGTTGGGGCCGCTCCCCCCGTTGGCTACACCTTC; CDR3 protein: CASSNRVGAAPPVGYTF
V gene: TRBV18; J gene: TRBJ2-1; D gene: TRBD2; clone size: -; CDR3 DNA: TGTGCCAGCTCACGAACCGGGACTAGCGGGAGCGTCGACTACAATGAGCAGTTCTTC; CDR3 protein: CASSRTGTSGSVDYNEQFF
V gene: TRBV6-4; J gene: TRBJ1-1; D gene: -; clone size: -; CDR3 DNA: TGTGCCAGCAGTGACTCGACGGGGGACACTGAAGCTTTCTTT; CDR3 protein: CASSDSTGDTEAFF
V gene: TRBV6-5; J gene: TRBJ1-1; D gene: TRBD1; clone size: once; CDR3 DNA: TGTGCCAGCGTCGGCAGGGGGCATGGTATCACTGAAGCTTTCTTT; CDR3 protein: CASVGRGHGITEAFF
V gene: TRBV5-1; J gene: TRBJ2-5; D gene: -; clone size: once; CDR3 DNA: TGCGCCAGCAGCTCGGAGTCCACCCGGGACAATCGCCAAGAGACCCAGTACTTC; CDR3 protein: CASSSESTRDNRQETQYF
V gene: TRBV2; J gene: TRBJ2-7; D gene: -; clone size: once; CDR3 DNA: TGTGCCAGCAGTCAGGGATTAACCTACGAGCAGTACTTC; CDR3 protein: CASSQGLTYEQYF
V gene: TRBV19; J gene: TRBJ2-2; D gene: TRBD1; clone size: -; CDR3 DNA: TGTGCCAGTAGTGTCCCACGCAGGGGGCAGGGCGGGGAGCTGTTTTTT; CDR3 protein: CASSVPRRGQGGELFF
V gene: TRBV15; J gene: TRBJ1-4; D gene: -; clone size: -; CDR3 DNA: TGTGCCACCAGCAGAGATCTCCTGGGAGGGACTAATGAAAAACTGTTTTTT; CDR3 protein: CATSRDLLGGTNEKLFF
V gene: TRBV5-6; J gene: TRBJ1-6; D gene: -; clone size: -; CDR3 DNA: TGTGCCAGCAGCCCTTTGAGACCGGGTTCGCCCCTCCACTTT; CDR3 protein: CASSPLRPGSPLHF
V gene: TRBV27; J gene: TRBJ2-3; D gene: -; clone size: -; CDR3 DNA: TGTGCCAGCACCCCCGCAGACACAGATACGCAGTATTTT; CDR3 protein: CASTPADTDTQYF
V gene: TRBV9; J gene: TRBJ2-4; D gene: TRBD2; clone size: -; CDR3 DNA: TGTGCCAGCAGCGGGGGAGGGTTATACCAAAACATTCAGTACTTC; CDR3 protein: CASSGGGLYQNIQYF
V gene: TRBV27; J gene: TRBJ1-5; D gene: -; clone size: -; CDR3 DNA: TGTGCCAGCAGTACTATCCAGGGGCTCTTTAGCAATCAGCCCCAGCATTTT; CDR3 protein: CASSTIQGLFSNQPQHF
V gene: TRBV7-2; J gene: TRBJ2-3; D gene: -; clone size: -; CDR3 DNA: TGTGCCAGCAGCTTAGGGCTAGCGAGGGATACGCAGTATTTT; CDR3 protein: CASSLGLARDTQYF
V gene: TRBV4-1; J gene: TRBJ2-7; D gene: -; clone size: -; CDR3 DNA: TGCGCCAGCAGCCAAGAAATCACTGACTACGAGCAGTACTTC; CDR3 protein: CASSQEITDYEQYF
V gene: TRBV4-2; J gene: TRBJ2-7; D gene: -; clone size: -; CDR3 DNA: TGTGCCAGCAGCCAGGGCACGTCCTACGAGCAGTACTTC; CDR3 protein: CASSQGTSYEQYF
V gene: TRBV5-5; J gene: TRBJ1-2; D gene: TRBD1; clone size: -; CDR3 DNA: TGTGCCAGCAGCTCGCCTCGCAGGGGGCCTGGCTACACCTTC; CDR3 protein: CASSSPRRGPGYTF
V gene: TRBV27; J gene: TRBJ1-4; D gene: -; clone size: -; CDR3 DNA: TGTGCCAGCAGTCCAACGCCGCAGGGCTATAATGAAAAACTGTTTTTT; CDR3 protein: CASSPTPQGYNEKLFF
V gene: TRBV12-3/TRBV12-4; J gene: TRBJ2-7; D gene: -; clone size: -; CDR3 DNA: TGTGCCAGCAGTTGGCGGGAAGGAGACGAGCAGTACTTC; CDR3 protein: CASSWREGDEQYF
V gene: TRBV19; J gene: TRBJ1-4; D gene: -; clone size: -; CDR3 DNA: TGTGCCAGTAGTACCGGGATCGATGAAAAACTGTTTTTT; CDR3 protein: CASSTGIDEKLFF
V gene: TRBV4-3; J gene: TRBJ1-2; D gene: -; clone size: -; CDR3 DNA: TGCGCCAGCAGCCAGCAACAGGGTAGCTATGGCTACACCTTC; CDR3 protein: CASSQQQGSYGYTF
V gene: TRBV6-2/TRBV6-3; J gene: TRBJ1-1; D gene: TRBD1; clone size: -; CDR3 DNA: TGTGCCAGCAGTTTCCCGACAGGGGGTAGGCCCTTGAGCACTGAAGCTTTCTTT; CDR3 protein: CASSFPTGGRPLSTEAFF
V gene: TRBV27; J gene: TRBJ1-2; D gene: TRBD1; clone size: -; CDR3 DNA: TGTGCCAGCAGTTTAATGACAGGGGGCGCAACGGGCTACACCTTC; CDR3 protein: CASSLMTGGATGYTF
V gene: TRBV13; J gene: TRBJ2-5; D gene: TRBD1; clone size: -; CDR3 DNA: TGTGCCAGCAGCTTAGAAGGGACAGGGAAAGAGACCCAGTACTTC; CDR3 protein: CASSLEGTGKETQYF
V gene: TRBV27; J gene: TRBJ2-3; D gene: -; clone size: once; CDR3 DNA: TGTGCCAGCAGTACCCTACCCTATGGGAGGGATACGCAGTATTTT; CDR3 protein: CASSTLPYGRDTQYF
V gene: TRBV2; J gene: TRBJ1-1; D gene: TRBD1; clone size: few; CDR3 DNA: TGTGCCAGCAGTGAAGGTTTCTGGGACAGGGGTGAAGCTTTCTTT; CDR3 protein: CASSEGFWDRGEAFF
V gene: TRBV28; J gene: TRBJ1-1; D gene: TRBD1; clone size: -; CDR3 DNA: TGTGCCAGCAGTTTTCGGGACAGATATATGAACACTGAAGCTTTCTTT; CDR3 protein: CASSFRDRYMNTEAFF